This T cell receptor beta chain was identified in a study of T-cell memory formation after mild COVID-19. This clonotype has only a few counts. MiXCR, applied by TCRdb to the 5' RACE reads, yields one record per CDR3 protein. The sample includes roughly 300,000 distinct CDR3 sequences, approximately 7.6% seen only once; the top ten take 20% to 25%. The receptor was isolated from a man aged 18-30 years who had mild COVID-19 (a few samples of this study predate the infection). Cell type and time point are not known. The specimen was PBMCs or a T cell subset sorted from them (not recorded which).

The CDR3 nucleotides read TGTGCCAGCAGCTTCGTACGCCTGGAGCAGTTCTTC. Its translation is CASSFVRLEQFF. The J gene is TRBJ2-1, the V gene TRBV7-2; the D is unclear. The CDR3 extends over 12 amino acids. Germline lookup yields CDR1 SGHTA and CDR2 FQGNSA. Deletions cut 3 bases from V and 10 bases from J, with 10 bases between.